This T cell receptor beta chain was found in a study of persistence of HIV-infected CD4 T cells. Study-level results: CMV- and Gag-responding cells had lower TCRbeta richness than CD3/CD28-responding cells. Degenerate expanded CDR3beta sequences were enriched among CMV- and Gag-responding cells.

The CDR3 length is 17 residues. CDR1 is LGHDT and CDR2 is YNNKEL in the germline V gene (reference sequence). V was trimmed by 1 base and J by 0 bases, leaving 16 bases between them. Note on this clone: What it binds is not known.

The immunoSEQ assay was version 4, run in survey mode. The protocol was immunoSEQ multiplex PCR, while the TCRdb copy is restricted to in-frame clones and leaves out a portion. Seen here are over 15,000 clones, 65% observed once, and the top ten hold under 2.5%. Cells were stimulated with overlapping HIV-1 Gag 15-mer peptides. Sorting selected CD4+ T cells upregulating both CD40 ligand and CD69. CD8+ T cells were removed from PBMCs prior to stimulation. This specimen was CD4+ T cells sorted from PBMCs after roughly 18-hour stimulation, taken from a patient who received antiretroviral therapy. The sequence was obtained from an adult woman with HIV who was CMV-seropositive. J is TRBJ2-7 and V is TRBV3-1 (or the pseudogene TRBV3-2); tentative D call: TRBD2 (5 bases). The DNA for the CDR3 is TGTGCCAGCAGCCAAGTCTTTTCCGGGGTACCCTCCTACGAGCAGTACTTC. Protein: CASSQVFSGVPSYEQYF.